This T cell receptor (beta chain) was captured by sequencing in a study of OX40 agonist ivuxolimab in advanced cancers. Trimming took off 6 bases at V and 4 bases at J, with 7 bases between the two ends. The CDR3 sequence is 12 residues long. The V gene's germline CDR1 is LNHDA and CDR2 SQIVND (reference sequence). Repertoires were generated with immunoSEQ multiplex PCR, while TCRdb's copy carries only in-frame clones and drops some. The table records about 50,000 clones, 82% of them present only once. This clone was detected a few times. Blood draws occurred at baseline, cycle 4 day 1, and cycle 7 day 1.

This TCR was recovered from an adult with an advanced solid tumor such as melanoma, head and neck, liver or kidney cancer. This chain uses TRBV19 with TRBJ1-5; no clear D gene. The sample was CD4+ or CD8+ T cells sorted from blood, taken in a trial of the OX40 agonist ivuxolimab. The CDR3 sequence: CASRGNNQPQHF. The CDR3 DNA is TGTGCCAGTAGGGGCAATAATCAGCCCCAGCATTTT.